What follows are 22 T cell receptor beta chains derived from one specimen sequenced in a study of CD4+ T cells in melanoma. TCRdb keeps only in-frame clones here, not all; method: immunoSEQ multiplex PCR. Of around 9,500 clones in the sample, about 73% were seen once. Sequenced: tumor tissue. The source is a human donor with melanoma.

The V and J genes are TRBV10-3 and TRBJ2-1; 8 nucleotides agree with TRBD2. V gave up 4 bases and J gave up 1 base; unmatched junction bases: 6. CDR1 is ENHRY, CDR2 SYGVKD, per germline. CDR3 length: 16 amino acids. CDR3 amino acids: CAISVRGGLSYNEQFF. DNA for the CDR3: TGTGCCATCAGTGTCCGGGGGGGACTATCCTACAATGAGCAGTTCTTC.

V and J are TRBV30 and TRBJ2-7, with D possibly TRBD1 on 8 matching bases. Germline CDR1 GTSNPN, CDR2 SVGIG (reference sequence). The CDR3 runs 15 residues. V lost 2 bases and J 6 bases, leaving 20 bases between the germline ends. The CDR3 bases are TGTGCCTGGAGTTCACTGGACAGGGACTACTCCGAGCAGTACTTC. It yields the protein CAWSSLDRDYSEQYF.

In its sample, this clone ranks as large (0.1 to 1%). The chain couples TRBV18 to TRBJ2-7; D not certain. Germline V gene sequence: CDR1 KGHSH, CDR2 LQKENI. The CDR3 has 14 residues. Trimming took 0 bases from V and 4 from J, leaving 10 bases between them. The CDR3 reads CASSPPGMWYEQYF. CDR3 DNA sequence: TGTGCCAGCTCACCACCAGGAATGTGGTACGAGCAGTACTTC.

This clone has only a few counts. The CDR3 nucleotides are TGTGCCAGCAGCTTGGGACCGGGGTTCGGCTACGAGCAGTACTTC. Translating it yields CASSLGPGFGYEQYF. The chain employs TRBV5-4 and TRBJ2-7; D possibly corresponds to TRBD2 (5 bases). The CDR3 totals 15 residues. Trimming took off 0 bases at V and 3 bases at J, with 13 bases between the two ends. Germline CDR1 is SGHNT and CDR2 is YYREEE (reference sequence).

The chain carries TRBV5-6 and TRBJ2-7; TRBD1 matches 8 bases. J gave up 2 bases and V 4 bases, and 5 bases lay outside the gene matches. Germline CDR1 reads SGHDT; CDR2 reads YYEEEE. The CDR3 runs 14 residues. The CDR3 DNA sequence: TGTGCCAGCAGCGCCGGGACAGGACCCTACGAGCAGTACTTC. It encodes CASSAGTGPYEQYF.

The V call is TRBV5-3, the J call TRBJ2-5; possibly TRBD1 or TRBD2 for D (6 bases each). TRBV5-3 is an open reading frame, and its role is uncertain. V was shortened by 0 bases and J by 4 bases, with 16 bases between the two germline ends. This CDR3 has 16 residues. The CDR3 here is CARSLVGGGIRETQYF. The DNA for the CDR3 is TGTGCCAGAAGCTTGGTCGGAGGGGGGATACGAGAGACCCAGTACTTC.

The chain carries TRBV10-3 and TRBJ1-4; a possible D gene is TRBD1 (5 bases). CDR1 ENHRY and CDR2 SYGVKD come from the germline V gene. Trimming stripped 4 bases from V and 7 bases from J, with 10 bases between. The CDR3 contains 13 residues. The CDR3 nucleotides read TGTGCCATCAGTGTACAGGCGGCTGAAAAACTGTTTTTT. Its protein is CAISVQAAEKLFF.

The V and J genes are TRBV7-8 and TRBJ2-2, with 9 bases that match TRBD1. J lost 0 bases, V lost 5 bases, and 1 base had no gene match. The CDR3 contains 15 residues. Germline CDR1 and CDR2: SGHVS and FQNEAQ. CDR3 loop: CASSRQGANTGELFF. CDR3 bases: TGTGCCAGCAGCCGACAGGGGGCGAACACCGGGGAGCTGTTTTTT.

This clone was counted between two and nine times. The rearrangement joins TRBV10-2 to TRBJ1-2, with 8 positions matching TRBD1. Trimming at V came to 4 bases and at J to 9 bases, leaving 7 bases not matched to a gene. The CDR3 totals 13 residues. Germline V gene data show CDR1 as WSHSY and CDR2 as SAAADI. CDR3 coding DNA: TGCGCCAGCAGTGCGGACAGGGAAGCGCGCTACACCTTC. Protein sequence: CASSADREARYTF.

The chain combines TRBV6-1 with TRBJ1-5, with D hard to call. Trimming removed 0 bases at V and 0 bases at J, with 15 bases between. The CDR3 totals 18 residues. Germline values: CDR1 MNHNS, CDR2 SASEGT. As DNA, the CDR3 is TGTGCCAGCAGTGAAGCTAGGGTGAGGTCCTATAGCAATCAGCCCCAGCATTTT. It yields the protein CASSEARVRSYSNQPQHF.

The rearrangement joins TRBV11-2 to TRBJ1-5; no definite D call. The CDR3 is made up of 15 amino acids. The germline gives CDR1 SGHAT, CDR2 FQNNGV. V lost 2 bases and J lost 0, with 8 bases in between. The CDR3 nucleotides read TGTGCCAGCAGCTTAAATGGGTATAGCAATCAGCCCCAGCATTTT. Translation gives CASSLNGYSNQPQHF.

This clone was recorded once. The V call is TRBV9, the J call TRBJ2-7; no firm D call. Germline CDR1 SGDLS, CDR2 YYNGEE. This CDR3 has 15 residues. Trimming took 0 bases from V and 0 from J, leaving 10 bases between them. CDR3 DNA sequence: TGTGCCAGCAGCGTAGGGCCCGGATACTCCTACGAGCAGTACTTC. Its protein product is CASSVGPGYSYEQYF.

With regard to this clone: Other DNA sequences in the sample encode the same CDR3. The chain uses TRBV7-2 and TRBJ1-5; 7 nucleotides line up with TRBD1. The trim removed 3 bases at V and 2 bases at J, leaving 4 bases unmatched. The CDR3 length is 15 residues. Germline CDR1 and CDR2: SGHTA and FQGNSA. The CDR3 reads CASSFRGLGNQPQHF. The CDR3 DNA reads TGTGCCAGCAGCTTTAGGGGGCTAGGCAATCAGCCCCAGCATTTT.

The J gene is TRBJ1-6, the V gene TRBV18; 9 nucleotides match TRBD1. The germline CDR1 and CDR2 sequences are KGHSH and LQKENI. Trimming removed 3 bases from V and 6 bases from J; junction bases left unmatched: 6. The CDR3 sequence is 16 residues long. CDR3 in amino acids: CASSPTGTGINSPLHF. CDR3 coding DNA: TGTGCCAGCTCACCGACCGGGACAGGGATTAATTCACCCCTCCACTTT. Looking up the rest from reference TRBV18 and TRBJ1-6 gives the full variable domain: NAGVMQNPRHLVRRRGQEARLRCSPMKGHSHVYWYRQLPEEGLKFMVYLQKENIIDESGMPKERFSAEFPKEGPSILRIQQVVRGDSAAYFCASSPTGTGINSPLHFGNGTRLTVT.

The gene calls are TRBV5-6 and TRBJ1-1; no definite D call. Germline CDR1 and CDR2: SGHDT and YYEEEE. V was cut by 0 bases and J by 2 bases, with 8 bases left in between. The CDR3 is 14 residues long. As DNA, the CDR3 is TGTGCCAGCAGCTTGGCTGGCGGAAACACTGAAGCTTTCTTT. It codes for CASSLAGGNTEAFF.

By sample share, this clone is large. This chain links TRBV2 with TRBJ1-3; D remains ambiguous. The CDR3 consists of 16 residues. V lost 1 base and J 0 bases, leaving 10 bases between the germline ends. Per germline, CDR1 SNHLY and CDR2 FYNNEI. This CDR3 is CASSEEGVSSGNTIYF. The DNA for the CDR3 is TGTGCCAGCAGTGAAGAGGGAGTTAGCTCTGGAAACACCATATATTTT.

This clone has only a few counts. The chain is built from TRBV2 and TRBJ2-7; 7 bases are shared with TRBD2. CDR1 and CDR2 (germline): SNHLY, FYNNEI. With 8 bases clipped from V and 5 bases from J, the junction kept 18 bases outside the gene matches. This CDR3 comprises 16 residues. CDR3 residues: CASVPFGAGVLHEQYF. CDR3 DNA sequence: TGTGCCAGCGTCCCTTTCGGGGCGGGGGTATTACACGAGCAGTACTTC.

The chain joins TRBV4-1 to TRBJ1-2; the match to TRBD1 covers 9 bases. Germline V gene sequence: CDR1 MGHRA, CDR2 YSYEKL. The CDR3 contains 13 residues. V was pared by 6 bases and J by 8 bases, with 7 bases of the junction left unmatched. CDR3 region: CASRLQGADGYTF. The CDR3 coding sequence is TGCGCCAGCAGGCTACAGGGGGCGGACGGCTACACCTTC.

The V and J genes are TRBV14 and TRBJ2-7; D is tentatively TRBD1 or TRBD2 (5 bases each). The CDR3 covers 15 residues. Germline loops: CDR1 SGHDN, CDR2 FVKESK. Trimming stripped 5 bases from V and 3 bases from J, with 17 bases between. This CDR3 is CASSLGPGFGYEQYF. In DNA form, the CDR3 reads TGTGCCAGCAGCTTGGGACCGGGGTTCGGCTACGAGCAGTACTTC.

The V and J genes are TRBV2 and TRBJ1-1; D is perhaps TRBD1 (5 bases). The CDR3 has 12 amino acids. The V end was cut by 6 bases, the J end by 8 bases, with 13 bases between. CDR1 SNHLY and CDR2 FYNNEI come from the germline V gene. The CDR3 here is CASSSGTDEAFF. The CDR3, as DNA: TGTGCCAGCAGCTCGGGGACGGACGAAGCTTTCTTT.

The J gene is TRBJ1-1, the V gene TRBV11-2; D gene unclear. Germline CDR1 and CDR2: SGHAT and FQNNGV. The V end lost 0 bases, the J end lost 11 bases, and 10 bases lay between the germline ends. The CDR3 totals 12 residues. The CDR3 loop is CASSLDSTGAFF. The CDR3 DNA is TGTGCCAGCAGCTTAGACTCAACCGGGGCTTTCTTT.

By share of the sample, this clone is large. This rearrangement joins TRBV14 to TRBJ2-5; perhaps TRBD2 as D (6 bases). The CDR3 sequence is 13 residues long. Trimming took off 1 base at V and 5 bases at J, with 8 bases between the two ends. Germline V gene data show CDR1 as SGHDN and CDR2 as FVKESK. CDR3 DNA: TGTGCCAGCAGCCAAGGCGGGGCCGAGACCCAGTACTTC. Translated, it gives CASSQGGAETQYF.